This T cell receptor beta chain was profiled in a study of cytomegalovirus exposure and HLA in healthy donors. Findings and caveats of the study: Cytomegalovirus-associated status was assigned to fewer than 200 TCR beta chains. At a 0.05 false discovery rate, a later analysis found about 17,000 TCR beta sequences to be associated with HLA alleles. When the data were analyzed later, several of the most significant clusters appeared to be linked to common viral pathogens.

With respect to this clone: Its antigen is as yet unknown.

PCR involved 60 Vbeta and 13 Jbeta primers. The repertoire was sequenced with immunoSEQ multiplex PCR; TCRdb's copy has only in-frame clones and lacks some. The data contain about 150,000 clones, 70% to 80% of them seen just once; the ten biggest clones take up roughly 13%. The CDR3 has 15 residues. Germline V gene sequence: CDR1 MNHEY, CDR2 SMNVEV (reference sequence). V shed 6 bases and J shed 3 bases, with 18 bases lying between them. The sample was PBMCs. V usage is TRBV27 and J usage is TRBJ2-7, with D maybe TRBD1 (6 bases). This TCR was recovered from a man aged 25 to 45 in good health and CMV-seropositive. CDR3 in DNA: TGTGCCAGCAGGAAACAGGGACGTAGTTTCTACGAGCAGTACTTC. Protein product: CASRKQGRSFYEQYF.